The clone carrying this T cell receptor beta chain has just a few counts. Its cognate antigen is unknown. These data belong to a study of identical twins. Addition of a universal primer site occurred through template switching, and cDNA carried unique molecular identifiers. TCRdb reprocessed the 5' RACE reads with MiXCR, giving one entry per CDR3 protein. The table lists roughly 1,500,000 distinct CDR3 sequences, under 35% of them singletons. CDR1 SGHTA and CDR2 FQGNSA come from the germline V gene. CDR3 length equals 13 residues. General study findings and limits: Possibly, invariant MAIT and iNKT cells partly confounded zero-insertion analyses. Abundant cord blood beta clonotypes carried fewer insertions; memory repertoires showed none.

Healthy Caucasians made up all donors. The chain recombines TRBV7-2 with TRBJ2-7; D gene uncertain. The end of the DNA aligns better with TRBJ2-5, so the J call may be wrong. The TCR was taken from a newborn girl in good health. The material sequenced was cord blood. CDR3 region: CASSLASAQTQYF. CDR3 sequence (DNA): TGTGCCAGCAGCTTAGCGTCGGCCCAGACCCAGTACTTC.